One and the same sample provided the 13 T cell receptor beta chains below, sequenced in a study of T-cell memory formation after mild COVID-19. TCRdb used MiXCR to reprocess the 5' RACE reads, holding one entry per CDR3 protein. The table records 210,000 or so distinct CDR3 sequences, around 19% of them present only once. Sequenced material: PBMCs or a T cell subset sorted from them (not recorded which). Receptors originate from an adult woman who had mild COVID-19 (a few samples of this study predate the infection). Cell type and time point are not known.

The rearrangement uses TRBV2 and TRBJ2-1, with 7 bases identical to TRBD1. Looked up from germline, CDR1 is SNHLY and CDR2 is FYNNEI. The length of the CDR3 is 17 residues. Unmatched junction bases numbered 12, after V lost 2 bases and J lost 5 bases. CDR3 sequence reads: CASSETGFGTANNEQFF. Here the CDR3 DNA reads TGTGCCAGCAGTGAAACGGGTTTCGGGACAGCAAACAATGAGCAGTTCTTC. Complete variable domain (other parts from reference TRBV2 and TRBJ2-1): EPEVTQTPSHQVTQMGQEVILRCVPISNHLYFYWYRQILGQKVEFLVSFYNNEISEKSEIFDDQFSVERPDGSNFTLKIRSTKLEDSAMYFCASSETGFGTANNEQFFGPGTRLTVL.

The CDR3 region is CASSQDVGGETQYF. CDR3 bases: TGTGCCAGCAGCCAGGATGTGGGGGGAGAGACCCAGTACTTC. J is TRBJ2-5 and V is TRBV5-6; weak D call: TRBD2 (6 bases). CDR1 and CDR2 (germline): SGHDT, YYEEEE. The CDR3 length is 14 residues. Trimming stripped 4 bases from V and 4 bases from J, with 14 bases between.

V gene TRBV12-3 or TRBV12-4 combines with J gene TRBJ1-1, with D tentatively TRBD1 (5 bases). The germline V and J ends were trimmed by 1 base and 9 bases, with 15 bases remaining between them. The CDR3 totals 14 residues. CDR3 DNA sequence: TGTGCCAGCAGTTTAGATTCCTTCGTGGGGCAAGCTTTCTTT. Translated, it gives CASSLDSFVGQAFF.

V usage is TRBV24-1 and J usage is TRBJ1-4; D is perhaps TRBD1 (6 bases). The V and J ends lost 7 bases and 4 bases respectively, with 12 bases between them. This CDR3 is 14 amino acids long. Germline values: CDR1 KGHDR, CDR2 SFDVKD. The CDR3 is CATSPGGSNEKLFF. For the CDR3, the DNA is TGTGCCACCAGCCCTGGGGGCAGTAATGAAAAACTGTTTTTT.

This clonotype has just a few counts. This chain uses TRBV7-9 with TRBJ1-1; D not certain. With 6 bases removed from V and 1 base from J, the gap between germline ends came to 9 bases. The CDR3 length is 13 residues. Germline V gene lookup returns CDR1 SEHNR and CDR2 FQNEAQ (reference sequence). The CDR3 DNA follows: TGTGCCAGCAGACCTACACGGAACACTGAAGCTTTCTTT. This codes for CASRPTRNTEAFF.

The chain carries TRBV7-8 and TRBJ2-7; tentative D call: TRBD2 (6 bases). Germline CDR1 reads SGHVS; CDR2 reads FQNEAQ. Trimming removed 2 bases at V and 2 bases at J, with 10 bases between. This CDR3 has 14 residues. In nucleotides, the CDR3 is TGTGCCAGCAGCTTATCGGGCGGGACCTACGAGCAGTACTTC. This sequence encodes CASSLSGGTYEQYF. Filled out from reference TRBV7-8 and TRBJ2-7, the complete variable domain reads GAGVSQSPRYKVAKRGQDVALRCDPISGHVSLFWYQQALGQGPEFLTYFQNEAQLDKSGLPSDRFFAERPEGSVSTLKIQRTQQEDSAVYLCASSLSGGTYEQYFGPGTRLTVT.

The rearrangement uses TRBV11-2 and TRBJ2-3; 9 nucleotides match TRBD2. CDR1 SGHAT and CDR2 FQNNGV come from the germline V gene. The CDR3 has 13 amino acids. V lost 10 bases and J lost 1; bases outside the gene matches: 3. The CDR3 protein is CATRTSGTDTQYF. The DNA for the CDR3 is TGTGCCACCCGGACTAGCGGCACAGATACGCAGTATTTT.

In its sample, this clonotype was seen many times. V gene TRBV3-1 combines with J gene TRBJ2-3; 11 bases agree with TRBD2. CDR3 size: 17 residues. Germline CDR1 reads LGHDT; CDR2 reads YNNKEL (reference sequence). The J segment lost 0 bases and the V segment lost 2 bases, leaving 4 bases of the junction unmatched. The CDR3 protein is CASSQNSGGGSTDTQYF. In DNA, the CDR3 is TGTGCCAGCAGCCAAAATAGCGGGGGGGGTAGCACAGATACGCAGTATTTT.

This clonotype was detected once. This sequence joins TRBV12-3 or TRBV12-4 and TRBJ1-1; D is unclear. Deletions cut 6 bases from V and 2 bases from J, with 13 bases between. The CDR3 is made up of 14 amino acids. DNA for the CDR3: TGTGCCAGCAGCCCTCAGCCCAGCAACACTGAAGCTTTCTTT. Translating it yields CASSPQPSNTEAFF.

A few counts support this clonotype. The chain employs TRBV6-5 and TRBJ2-3; 9 bases fit TRBD1. Germline-derived CDR1 and CDR2 are MNHEY and SVGAGI. The V segment lost 4 bases and the J segment 0 bases; nucleotides outside the gene matches: 5. The CDR3 consists of 16 residues. CDR3 loop: CASSWGQGYSTDTQYF. The CDR3 bases are TGTGCCAGCAGTTGGGGACAGGGATACAGCACAGATACGCAGTATTTT.

The table lists this clonotype with many counts. The chain uses TRBV6-2 or TRBV6-3 and TRBJ2-1; 7 bases align to TRBD2. CDR3 length: 15 residues. Germline V gene sequence: CDR1 MNHEY, CDR2 SVGEGT. Losses at the gene ends were 5 bases for V and 7 bases for J; bases not matched to a gene: 11. CDR3 bases: TGTGCCAGCAGTCAGAACGGGAGGCTGAAGAATGAGCAGTTCTTC. Protein product: CASSQNGRLKNEQFF.

The chain uses TRBV12-3 or TRBV12-4 and TRBJ1-6; D is ambiguous. Trimming removed 5 bases at V and 12 bases at J, with 8 bases between. The CDR3 has 11 amino acids. CDR3 residues: CASSPSGPLHF. The CDR3 nucleotides read TGTGCCAGCAGTCCAAGCGGACCCCTCCACTTT.

This clonotype has only a few counts. This chain uses TRBV6-5 with TRBJ2-3; TRBD2 matches at 12 bases. CDR3 length: 16 residues. The trim removed 6 bases at V and 3 bases at J, leaving 7 bases unmatched. The V gene's germline CDR1 is MNHEY and CDR2 SVGAGI. The CDR3 reads CASSLHGLAGTDTQYF. The CDR3 DNA reads TGTGCCAGCAGCCTCCATGGACTAGCGGGAACAGATACGCAGTATTTT.